The text below deals with one TCR beta chain. These data originate in a study of glioma-infiltrating T cells. Amplification of TCR alpha and beta CDR3 regions from RNA used iRepertoire nested multiplex PCR. TCRdb redid the calling of the multiplex PCR reads with MiXCR, one entry per CDR3 protein. This sample yields roughly 350,000 distinct CDR3 sequences, of which roughly two fifths are seen a single time; approximately 12% belongs to the top ten. Germline V gene lookup returns CDR1 DFQATT and CDR2 SNEGSKA (reference sequence). With 0 bases removed from V and 2 bases from J, the gap between germline ends came to 7 bases. The CDR3 loop spans 13 amino acids.

The sequenced sample consisted of glioma tissue, nonneoplastic brain tissue, or PBMCs (not recorded which). This TCR was recovered from a human donor with low-grade glioma or glioblastoma, undergoing nonglioma brain surgery, or in good health (not recorded which). The chain uses TRBV20-1 and TRBJ1-2; weak D call: TRBD1 (6 bases). The CDR3 loop reads CSAREQGNYGYTF. The CDR3 DNA follows: TGCAGTGCTAGAGAACAGGGAAACTATGGCTACACCTTC.